Below, 27 T cell receptor beta chains from the same sample are listed, as sequenced in a study of shared clonotypes between healthy human individuals. The assay was immunoSEQ multiplex PCR, and TCRdb's table has in-frame clones only and misses some. The repertoire includes about 2 million clones, 85% to 95% of them detected once, and 0.13% sits in the top ten. Sequencing was performed on naive CD4+ T cells sorted from blood. Subset denoted: CD45RA+ positively selected. The receptor source for this set is a man aged 18 to 29 in good health.

This sequence joins TRBV7-9 and TRBJ1-3; 9 nucleotides match TRBD1. Germline V gene lookup returns CDR1 SEHNR and CDR2 FQNEAQ (reference sequence). J was trimmed by 4 bases and V by 4 bases; bases with no gene match: 8. The CDR3 contains 16 residues. This chain's CDR3 is CASSSRDRVIGNTIYF. CDR3 nucleotides: TGTGCCAGCAGCTCGAGGGACAGGGTTATCGGAAACACCATATATTTT.

The V call is TRBV28, the J call TRBJ2-4, with TRBD1 as a possible D gene (6 bases). V was cut by 7 bases and J by 5 bases, with 15 bases left in between. The CDR3 contains 14 residues. Germline V gene data show CDR1 as MDHEN and CDR2 as SYDVKM. The CDR3 DNA sequence: TGTGCCAGCACCCTTCGGGCAGGGGAAAACATTCAGTACTTC. It codes for CASTLRAGENIQYF.

The rearrangement links TRBV27 to TRBJ2-7; possibly TRBD1 for D (5 bases). This CDR3 region has 16 residues. Germline CDR1 reads MNHEY; CDR2 reads SMNVEV (reference sequence). V was clipped by 4 bases and J by 7 bases, with 23 bases between them. The CDR3 region has the DNA TGTGCCAGCAGTTCCACACAGCAGAACAGGCTTCGGGAGCAGTACTTC. Its protein is CASSSTQQNRLREQYF.

The rearrangement links TRBV5-1 to TRBJ2-4; 8 positions agree with TRBD2. CDR3 length: 16 residues. The junction had 5 bases not matched to a gene; V was cut back by 3 bases and J by 0 bases. Germline CDR1 SGHRS, CDR2 YFSETQ. DNA for the CDR3: TGCGCCAGCAGCTCGACTAGCGCTGGAGCCAAAAACATTCAGTACTTC. Protein: CASSSTSAGAKNIQYF.

The DNA for the CDR3 is TGTGCCAGCAAAGCCTATGTGAACACTGAAGCTTTCTTT. It encodes CASKAYVNTEAFF. The chain employs TRBV6-1 and TRBJ1-1; D is uncertain. Trimming left V 7 bases short and J 0 bases short, with 9 bases between. Germline CDR1 is MNHNS and CDR2 is SASEGT. The CDR3 is 13 residues long.

CDR3 amino acids: CASSFGLNEQFF. CDR3 in DNA: TGTGCCAGCAGCTTCGGGCTTAATGAGCAGTTCTTC. The genes are TRBV13 and TRBJ2-1; unclear D gene. Germline V gives CDR1 PRHDT, CDR2 FYEKMQ (reference sequence). V lost 3 bases to trimming and J lost 7 bases, with 7 bases between them. This CDR3 contains 12 residues.

This clone was recorded once. This chain joins TRBV28 and TRBJ2-5; 7 bases agree with TRBD2. Germline lookup yields CDR1 MDHEN and CDR2 SYDVKM. CDR3 length equals 15 residues. V lost 5 bases to trimming and J lost 1 base; unmatched junction nucleotides: 7. As DNA, the CDR3 is TGTGCCAGCAGTCCGATACTAGCGCCCCAAGAGACCCAGTACTTC. It is translated as CASSPILAPQETQYF.

The chain joins TRBV25-1 to TRBJ2-5, with 7 bases fitting TRBD2. The CDR3 is 15 amino acids. Germline V gene sequence: CDR1 MGHDK, CDR2 SYGVNS. The V and J ends lost 3 bases and 4 bases, in that order; junction bases with no gene match: 8. The CDR3 nucleotides read TGTGCCAGCAGTGACCTGAGGACGGGGGGAGAGACCCAGTACTTC. Amino acid sequence: CASSDLRTGGETQYF.

This clone was detected only once. This chain links TRBV2 with TRBJ1-1; D may be TRBD1 (6 bases). The CDR3 runs to 13 residues. CDR1 and CDR2 (germline): SNHLY, FYNNEI. Between the trimmed V and J ends, which lost 3 bases and 3 bases, there was a span of 8 bases. CDR3 DNA: TGTGCCAGCAGTGAGCAGGGGTACACTGAAGCTTTCTTT. It yields the protein CASSEQGYTEAFF.

This clone appeared once. This sequence joins TRBV18 and TRBJ2-2; a weak D match, TRBD2 (6 bases). This CDR3 region has 15 residues. Trimming took 2 bases from V and 4 from J, leaving 11 bases between them. Looked up from germline, CDR1 is KGHSH and CDR2 is LQKENI. CDR3 protein: CASSPRLAPTGELFF. CDR3 DNA: TGTGCCAGCTCACCAAGGCTAGCGCCCACCGGGGAGCTGTTTTTT.

The chain couples TRBV6-1 to TRBJ2-3, with 7 bases matching TRBD2. CDR1 and CDR2 from the germline V gene are MNHNS and SASEGT. V lost 3 bases to trimming and J lost 2 bases; unmatched junction nucleotides: 8. The CDR3 extends over 16 amino acids. This chain's CDR3 is CASSDGTSGTTDTQYF. The CDR3 DNA reads TGTGCCAGCAGTGATGGAACCAGCGGGACCACAGATACGCAGTATTTT.

This rearrangement joins TRBV6-5 to TRBJ1-6; D gene ambiguous. The V end was cut by 10 bases, the J end by 6 bases, with 19 bases between. Per the germline V gene, CDR1 is MNHEY and CDR2 is SVGAGI. This CDR3 spans 15 amino acids. The CDR3 sequence: CATHPRQALNSPLHF. The CDR3 coding sequence is TGTGCCACCCACCCTAGGCAGGCGCTTAATTCACCCCTCCACTTT.

This chain connects TRBV7-2 to TRBJ1-5; D gene unclear. This CDR3 is 15 amino acids long. Trimming took off 1 base at V and 2 bases at J, with 9 bases between the two ends. Germline-derived CDR1 and CDR2 are SGHTA and FQGNSA. The CDR3 coding sequence is TGTGCCAGCAGCTTAGTGCACCAGGGCAATCAGCCCCAGCATTTT. Protein product: CASSLVHQGNQPQHF. Based on the CDR3 plus reference TRBV7-2 and TRBJ1-5, the full variable domain is GAGVSQSPSNKVTEKGKDVELRCDPISGHTALYWYRQSLGQGLEFLIYFQGNSAPDKSGLPSDRFSAERTGGSVSTLTIQRTQQEDSAVYLCASSLVHQGNQPQHFGDGTRLSIL.

The gene calls are TRBV27 and TRBJ2-3; D perhaps matches TRBD1 (6 bases). Trimming removed 2 bases at V and 1 base at J, with 10 bases between. CDR1 is MNHEY, CDR2 SMNVEV, per germline (reference sequence). This CDR3 comprises 15 residues. CDR3 nucleotide sequence: TGTGCCAGCAGTTTACCCGGACAGTGCACAGATACGCAGTATTTT. Translated, it gives CASSLPGQCTDTQYF.

About this clone itself: This sequence may be a read error, since a much larger clone differs from it by one base. The same CDR3 arises from other DNA sequences in this sample as well. The chain carries TRBV21-1 and TRBJ2-7; the table's D call, TRBD2, was not checked against the DNA. TRBV21-1 is a listed pseudogene. CDR3 size: 11 residues. The CDR3 bases are TGTGCCAGCAGCCGGGGGTACGAGCAGTACTTC. Protein sequence: CASSRGYEQYF.

The chain links TRBV30 to TRBJ2-7; D is perhaps TRBD1 or TRBD2 (5 bases each). V was trimmed by 3 bases and J by 5 bases, leaving 14 bases between them. This CDR3 has 13 residues. Germline lookup yields CDR1 GTSNPN and CDR2 SVGIG (reference sequence). CDR3 in amino acids: CAWSMGENHEQYF. Here the CDR3 DNA reads TGTGCCTGGAGCATGGGGGAGAACCACGAGCAGTACTTC.

V usage is TRBV5-1 and J usage is TRBJ2-7; the D is unclear. The CDR3 consists of 11 residues. Germline lookup yields CDR1 SGHRS and CDR2 YFSETQ. V was shortened by 4 bases and J by 6 bases, with 8 bases between the two germline ends. The CDR3 DNA reads TGCGCCAGCAGCCGATGGGGCGAGCAGTACTTC. It encodes CASSRWGEQYF. Full variable domain (missing parts from reference TRBV5-1 and TRBJ2-7): KAGVTQTPRYLIKTRGQQVTLSCSPISGHRSVSWYQQTPGQGLQFLFEYFSETQRNKGNFPGRFSGRQFSNSRSEMNVSTLELGDSALYLCASSRWGEQYFGPGTRLTVT.

This chain joins TRBV4-1 and TRBJ1-5; D unclear. CDR1 is MGHRA, CDR2 YSYEKL, per germline. Trimming removed 4 bases at V and 1 base at J, with 8 bases between. CDR3 size: 14 residues. The CDR3 protein is CASSRAVSNQPQHF. The DNA for the CDR3 is TGCGCCAGCAGCCGGGCGGTGAGCAATCAGCCCCAGCATTTT.

The chain joins TRBV5-1 to TRBJ2-2; no reliable D call. This CDR3 has 15 residues. The germline CDR1 and CDR2 sequences are SGHRS and YFSETQ. The V and J ends lost 4 bases and 3 bases respectively, with 13 bases between them. The CDR3 sequence is CASSRLEDDTGELFF. The CDR3 DNA follows: TGCGCCAGCAGCCGTTTAGAGGATGACACCGGGGAGCTGTTTTTT.

The DNA of the CDR3 is TGTGCCAGTAGTATTCAGGCACAAAAGGGGACCCAGTACTTC. Protein product: CASSIQAQKGTQYF. The rearrangement uses TRBV19 and TRBJ2-5; D call uncertain. Trimming stripped 3 bases from V and 7 bases from J, with 15 bases between. Per the germline V gene, CDR1 is LNHDA and CDR2 is SQIVND (reference sequence). The CDR3 extends over 14 amino acids.

A word on this clone: Additional DNA sequences in this sample encode the identical CDR3. V usage is TRBV30 and J usage is TRBJ1-5; 8 nucleotides line up with TRBD1. From germline, CDR1 is GTSNPN and CDR2 SVGIG (reference sequence). Losses at the gene ends were 3 bases for V and 5 bases for J; bases not matched to a gene: 3. This CDR3 is built from 13 residues. This chain's CDR3 is CAWSGTGDQPQHF. DNA for the CDR3: TGTGCCTGGAGCGGGACAGGTGATCAGCCCCAGCATTTT.

V usage is TRBV5-1 and J usage is TRBJ2-3, with TRBD1 as a possible D gene (6 bases). CDR3 length equals 15 residues. Germline V gene sequence: CDR1 SGHRS, CDR2 YFSETQ. V lost 3 bases and J lost 1, with 12 bases in between. The CDR3: CASSSVRGGTDTQYF. CDR3 in DNA: TGCGCCAGCAGCTCGGTCAGGGGAGGCACAGATACGCAGTATTTT.

The genes are TRBV28 and TRBJ1-3, with 7 bases fitting TRBD1. Germline V CDR1 and CDR2: MDHEN, SYDVKM. CDR3 length equals 14 residues. V lost 8 bases and J lost 2; bases outside the gene matches: 6. The CDR3 sequence is CASYRGKAGNTIYF. The CDR3, as DNA: TGTGCCAGCTACAGGGGCAAGGCTGGAAACACCATATATTTT.

The chain uses TRBV6-6 and TRBJ1-3; D not certain. CDR1 is MNHNY, CDR2 SVGAGI, per germline (reference sequence). Trimming stripped 6 bases from V and 0 bases from J, with 12 bases between. This CDR3 comprises 15 residues. The DNA of the CDR3 is TGTGCCAGCAGCACACACCAAGCCTCTGGAAACACCATATATTTT. Protein sequence: CASSTHQASGNTIYF.

This clone showed up just once. The chain couples TRBV6-1 to TRBJ2-1; the match to TRBD2 covers 7 bases. The CDR3 totals 13 residues. Germline values: CDR1 MNHNS, CDR2 SASEGT. With V trimmed by 5 bases and J by 8 bases, 6 bases remained unmatched. Here the CDR3 reads CASSTGLVHEQFF. DNA for the CDR3: TGTGCCAGCAGTACAGGACTAGTCCATGAGCAGTTCTTC.

The V gene is TRBV10-3, the J gene TRBJ2-2; no clear D. CDR1 ENHRY and CDR2 SYGVKD come from the germline V gene. The CDR3 covers 14 residues. V was shortened by 6 bases and J by 5 bases, with 13 bases between the two germline ends. The CDR3 protein is CAIRELLGTGELFF. CDR3 bases: TGTGCCATCAGGGAGCTGCTGGGGACCGGGGAGCTGTTTTTT.

The J gene is TRBJ1-1, the V gene TRBV10-2; D gene uncertain. The CDR3 has 12 amino acids. Per germline, CDR1 WSHSY and CDR2 SAAADI. V was shortened by 6 bases and J by 6 bases, with 11 bases between the two germline ends. The CDR3 coding sequence is TGCGCCAGCAGCGACGGCTACTCTGAAGCTTTCTTT. Its translation: CASSDGYSEAFF.